The clone carrying this TCR beta chain has a single count. Antigen: not known. Per germline, CDR1 MNHNS and CDR2 SASEGT. Trimming took off 8 bases at V and 11 bases at J, with 22 bases between the two ends. CDR3 size: 15 residues. This entry belongs to a study of siplizumab effects on memory and regulatory T cells. Study-wide points: Significantly reduced by siplizumab was the cumulative frequency of alloreactive sequences, namely those traceable to unstimulated CD4+ memory cells.

The table came from immunoSEQ multiplex PCR; TCRdb's copy has only in-frame clones and leaves some out. This table has more than 85,000 clones, about 91% appearing once. The clonotype was recovered from a human donor in good health. This chain links TRBV6-1 with TRBJ1-6, with a tentative D call TRBD1 (5 bases). The sample comprised Tregs sorted from blood. This chain's CDR3 is CASRLTLGEGAPLHF. The CDR3 bases are TGTGCCAGCCGGTTAACTTTGGGGGAAGGGGCACCCCTCCACTTT.